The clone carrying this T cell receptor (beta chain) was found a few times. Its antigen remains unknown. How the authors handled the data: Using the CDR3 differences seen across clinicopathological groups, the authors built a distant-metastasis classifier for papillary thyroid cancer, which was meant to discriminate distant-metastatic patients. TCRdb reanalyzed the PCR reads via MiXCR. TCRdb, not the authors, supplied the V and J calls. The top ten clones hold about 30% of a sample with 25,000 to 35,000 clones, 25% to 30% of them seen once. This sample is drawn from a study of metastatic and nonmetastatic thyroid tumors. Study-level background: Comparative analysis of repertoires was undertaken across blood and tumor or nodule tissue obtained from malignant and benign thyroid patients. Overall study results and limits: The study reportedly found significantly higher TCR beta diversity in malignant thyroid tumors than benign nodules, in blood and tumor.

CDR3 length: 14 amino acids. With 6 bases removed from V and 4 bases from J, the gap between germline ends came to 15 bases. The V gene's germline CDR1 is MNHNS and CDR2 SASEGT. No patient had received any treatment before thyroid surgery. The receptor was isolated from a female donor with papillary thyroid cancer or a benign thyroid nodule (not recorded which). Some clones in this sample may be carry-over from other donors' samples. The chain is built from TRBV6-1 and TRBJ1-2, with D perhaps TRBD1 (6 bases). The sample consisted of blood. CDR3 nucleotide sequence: TGTGCCAGCAGGGTAACAGGGTGGGCCTATGGCTACACCTTC. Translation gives CASRVTGWAYGYTF.